These 12 T cell receptor beta chains originate from one sample sequenced in a study of cytomegalovirus exposure and HLA in healthy donors. It was with 60 Vbeta and 13 Jbeta primers that the PCR ran. This table comes from immunoSEQ multiplex PCR, and its TCRdb copy is limited to in-frame clones, with some not included. Of 130,000 or so clones in the sample, 77% are singletons; the top ten hold about 4.3%. The specimen sequenced was PBMCs. These receptors came from a male donor in good health and CMV-seropositive.

The chain couples TRBV15 to TRBJ2-7; TRBD2 matches at 11 bases. The V gene's germline CDR1 is LNHNV and CDR2 YYDKDF (reference sequence). The CDR3 is 15 amino acids. With V trimmed by 3 bases and J by 2 bases, 3 bases remained unmatched. CDR3 coding DNA: TGTGCCACCAGCAGGGGGACTAGCGGAGCCTACGAGCAGTACTTC. Its protein product is CATSRGTSGAYEQYF.

The rearrangement uses TRBV5-4 and TRBJ2-7; D perhaps matches TRBD1 (5 bases). Germline loops: CDR1 SGHNT, CDR2 YYREEE (reference sequence). The CDR3 sequence is 17 residues long. V was trimmed by 0 bases and J by 2 bases, leaving 18 bases between them. The CDR3, as DNA: TGTGCCAGCAGCTTGGGGAATCAGGGAAACAACGCCTACGAGCAGTACTTC. Amino acids: CASSLGNQGNNAYEQYF.

The CDR3 here is CASSLVGTGIGYTF. CDR3 bases: TGTGCCAGCAGCTTAGTAGGGACAGGGATAGGCTACACCTTC. The chain joins TRBV11-2 to TRBJ1-2, with 9 bases that match TRBD1. The germline gives CDR1 SGHAT, CDR2 FQNNGV. The CDR3 has 14 amino acids. The V segment lost 1 base and the J segment 8 bases; nucleotides outside the gene matches: 5.

This clone showed up just once. The chain employs TRBV28 and TRBJ2-1, with 9 bases identical to TRBD1. After removal of 6 bases from V and 3 bases from J, the junction contained 0 bases not matched to a gene. Germline CDR1 and CDR2: MDHEN and SYDVKM. This CDR3 is built from 13 residues. The CDR3 DNA reads as TGTGCCAGCAGGGGACAGGGCTACAATGAGCAGTTCTTC. It encodes CASRGQGYNEQFF.

The chain joins TRBV6-5 to TRBJ1-4; no reliable D call. V was clipped by 3 bases and J by 5 bases, with 7 bases between them. The CDR3 has 13 amino acids. From germline, CDR1 is MNHEY and CDR2 SVGAGI. The CDR3 is CASSYRLNEKLFF. CDR3 sequence (DNA): TGTGCCAGCAGTTATAGATTAAATGAAAAACTGTTTTTT.

The chain employs TRBV7-8 and TRBJ1-2; tentatively, D is TRBD1 (5 bases). The length of the CDR3 is 15 residues. Germline V gene sequence: CDR1 SGHVS, CDR2 FQNEAQ. V lost 5 bases, J lost 3 bases, and 16 bases lay in between. CDR3 residues: CASSPSQEGDYGYTF. For the CDR3, the DNA is TGTGCCAGCAGCCCATCCCAAGAAGGGGACTATGGCTACACCTTC.

This CDR3 is CASSVGTGRHTGELFF. Here the CDR3 DNA reads TGTGCCAGCAGCGTAGGAACAGGGCGTCACACCGGGGAGCTGTTTTTT. This rearrangement joins TRBV9 to TRBJ2-2, with D perhaps TRBD1 (6 bases). The CDR3 contains 16 residues. Looked up from germline, CDR1 is SGDLS and CDR2 is YYNGEE. Trimming removed 0 bases at V and 3 bases at J, with 12 bases between. Combining the CDR3 with reference TRBV9 and TRBJ2-2 gives the whole variable domain DSGVTQTPKHLITATGQRVTLRCSPRSGDLSVYWYQQSLDQGLQFLIQYYNGEERAKGNILERFSAQQFPDLHSELNLSSLELGDSALYFCASSVGTGRHTGELFFGEGSRLTVL.

This rearrangement joins TRBV7-3 to TRBJ2-7, with D maybe TRBD1 (5 bases). Germline values: CDR1 SGHTA, CDR2 FQGTGA. The CDR3 spans 15 residues. V was cut by 5 bases and J by 1 base, with 15 bases left in between. CDR3 amino acids: CASSQQAGPSYEQYF. In DNA form, the CDR3 reads TGTGCCAGCAGCCAACAGGCCGGGCCTTCCTACGAGCAGTACTTC.

The J gene is TRBJ1-1, the V gene TRBV6-1, with 8 bases identical to TRBD1. The CDR3 is 15 amino acids. The ends lost 4 bases at V and 1 base at J; junction bases unmatched: 5. Germline CDR1 reads MNHNS; CDR2 reads SASEGT. The CDR3 DNA follows: TGTGCCAGCAGTGCCACCGGGACAGGGAACACTGAAGCTTTCTTT. Protein sequence: CASSATGTGNTEAFF.

V is TRBV11-2 and J is TRBJ2-5; 16 nucleotides line up with TRBD2. Germline lookup yields CDR1 SGHAT and CDR2 FQNNGV. This CDR3 region has 17 residues. Germline trimming cut 4 bases from V and 5 bases from J; bases unmatched to any gene: 7. The CDR3 sequence is CASSSGLAGGTGETQYF. DNA of the CDR3: TGTGCCAGCAGCTCGGGACTAGCGGGAGGGACGGGCGAGACCCAGTACTTC.

The rearrangement links TRBV28 to TRBJ1-5; D is possibly TRBD1 (5 bases). V shed 5 bases and J shed 2 bases, with 10 bases lying between them. CDR3 length: 14 residues. Germline assignment: CDR1 MDHEN and CDR2 SYDVKM. The CDR3 DNA sequence: TGTGCCAGCAGTAGAGACAGCGGCAATCAGCCCCAGCATTTT. It is translated as CASSRDSGNQPQHF. The full variable domain, its missing parts supplied by reference TRBV28 and TRBJ1-5, is DVKVTQSSRYLVKRTGEKVFLECVQDMDHENMFWYRQDPGLGLRLIYFSYDVKMKEKGDIPEGYSVSREKKERFSLILESASTNQTSMYLCASSRDSGNQPQHFGDGTRLSIL.

The rearrangement joins TRBV4-1 to TRBJ1-4; no clear D. This CDR3 comprises 15 residues. Germline V CDR1 and CDR2: MGHRA, YSYEKL. Trimming took off 4 bases at V and 4 bases at J, with 13 bases between the two ends. CDR3 sequence: CASSLLQNFNEKLFF. DNA for the CDR3: TGCGCCAGCAGCCTCCTACAGAATTTTAATGAAAAACTGTTTTTT.